This TCR beta chain came from a study of blood T cell repertoires in COVID-19. Profiled with immunoSEQ multiplex PCR; TCRdb holds only in-frame clones, not every one. The repertoire holds 130,000 or so clones, roughly 77% seen once, with around 5% in the top ten. Germline trimming cut 3 bases from V and 4 bases from J; bases unmatched to any gene: 5. Germline V gene lookup returns CDR1 MDHEN and CDR2 SYDVKM. The CDR3 is 15 amino acids. The source of this sequence is a woman aged 70-85 years with COVID-19, enrolled during active disease. The V gene is TRBV28, the J gene TRBJ2-1; TRBD1 matches 8 bases. Material: peripheral blood. For the CDR3, the DNA is TGTGCCAGCAGTTTCCCGGACAGGGTGTACAATGAGCAGTTCTTC. Amino acid sequence: CASSFPDRVYNEQFF. Complete variable domain (other parts from reference TRBV28 and TRBJ2-1): DVKVTQSSRYLVKRTGEKVFLECVQDMDHENMFWYRQDPGLGLRLIYFSYDVKMKEKGDIPEGYSVSREKKERFSLILESASTNQTSMYLCASSFPDRVYNEQFFGPGTRLTVL.